The present TCR beta chain was sequenced within a study of blood T cells in healthy people across ages. Notes on this clonotype: A read error is possible here, since a much larger clone lies one base away.

Germline lookup yields CDR1 LGHNA and CDR2 YSLEER. CDR3 length equals 14 residues. With a J-beta primer mix and a sample-barcoded 5' primer, a second PCR ran roughly 6 to 11 cycles. There were at least 3 million CDR3-containing paired-end reads obtained from each sample. From the 5' RACE reads, TCRdb called clonotypes with MiXCR, one entry per CDR3 protein. In the table there are 1.5 million to 2 million distinct CDR3 sequences, about 39% of which are singletons. Each sample yielded at least 5.5 micrograms of PBMC total RNA. Material: blood. The sequence was obtained from a human donor in good health. The chain uses TRBV4-3 and TRBJ2-7, with D possibly being TRBD1 or TRBD2 (5 bases each). CDR3 bases: TGCGCCAACAGCCAAGCAGGGACCTCCTACGAGCAGTACTTC. Translated: CANSQAGTSYEQYF.